This T cell receptor beta chain stems from a study of cytomegalovirus exposure and HLA in healthy donors. Looked up from germline, CDR1 is SNHLY and CDR2 is FYNNEI. This CDR3 contains 16 residues. After removal of 8 bases from V and 11 bases from J, the junction contained 13 bases not matched to a gene. Findings and limits, study-wide: In a later analysis, HLA-associated TCR beta chains were more clonally expanded than equally common others.

Regarding this clone: The antigen is undetermined.

PCR used 60 Vbeta primers and 13 Jbeta primers. The repertoire was sequenced with immunoSEQ multiplex PCR; TCRdb's copy has only in-frame clones and lacks some. The data hold 90,000 to 120,000 clones, with 81% observed a single time. The source material was PBMCs. The clonotype comes from a man younger than 45 in good health and CMV-seronegative. The chain uses TRBV2 and TRBJ2-3; TRBD2 matches 16 bases. The CDR3 here is CASFWGTSGGAAGQYF. The CDR3 DNA follows: TGTGCCAGCTTTTGGGGGACTAGCGGGGGGGCCGCCGGGCAGTATTTT.